The subject of this entry is one TCR beta chain. Its antigen is unknown. These data originate in a study of T cell clonotyping in hematopoietic cell transplantation. Looking at the study overall: Recipient samples before transplant were obtained post-cytoreduction. Findings and caveats of the study: CD4 and CD8 repertoire contributions could not be separated without sorting. After transplant, recipient diversity fell while pathologically expanded clonotypes grew through day 180.

The method was immunoSEQ multiplex PCR; TCRdb's version includes in-frame clones alone and lacks a portion of them. The repertoire holds approximately 26,000 clones, with roughly 88% as singletons. The time point here: recipient sample about 28 days before transplant, after cytoreduction. Blood collection times were about day -28 and days 30, 100, 180 posttransplant. Germline lookup yields CDR1 SQVTM and CDR2 ANQGSEA. V was pared by 4 bases and J by 3 bases, with 3 bases of the junction left unmatched. The CDR3 extends over 14 amino acids. The receptor comes from a woman in her sixties or seventies with acute myeloid leukemia. Some clones in this sample may be carry-over from other donors' samples. This sequence joins TRBV29-1 and TRBJ2-7; TRBD2 aligns across 13 bases. The sample here was peripheral blood mononuclear cells, taken before stem cell transplant. CDR3 loop: CSVGRTSGGYEQYF. CDR3 DNA sequence: TGCAGCGTTGGAAGGACTAGCGGGGGCTACGAGCAGTACTTC.